The next 21 T cell receptor beta chains were all read from a single sample in a study of blood T cell repertoires in COVID-19. Only in-frame clones appear in the TCRdb table, and some are missing; sequencing was by immunoSEQ multiplex PCR. This sample has 180,000 or so clones, with approximately 87% found just once. The sequencing input was PBMCs or T cells enriched from blood (not recorded which). The receptors derive from a woman between 45 and 60 years old who had recovered from COVID-19.

The V gene is TRBV27, the J gene TRBJ1-3, with 8 bases that match TRBD1. The CDR3 totals 14 residues. Germline V gene lookup returns CDR1 MNHEY and CDR2 SMNVEV (reference sequence). With V trimmed by 6 bases and J by 4 bases, 5 bases remained unmatched. The CDR3 spells CASSRQGLGNTIYF. The CDR3 bases are TGTGCCAGCAGCCGACAGGGGCTCGGAAACACCATATATTTT.

V and J are TRBV6-5 and TRBJ2-3; no firm D call. V gave up 2 bases and J gave up 0 bases, with 6 bases separating them. The germline V gene has CDR1 MNHEY and CDR2 SVGAGI. The CDR3 length is 14 residues. The CDR3: CASSYQRSTDTQYF. In nucleotides, the CDR3 is TGTGCCAGCAGTTACCAACGGAGCACAGATACGCAGTATTTT.

The table lists this clone with a few counts. The chain's CDR3 is CASSANYNEQFF. CDR3 sequence (DNA): TGTGCCAGCAGTGCTAACTACAATGAGCAGTTCTTC. The gene calls are TRBV9 and TRBJ2-1, with unresolved D. The germline V gene encodes CDR1 SGDLS and CDR2 YYNGEE. The CDR3 covers 12 residues. V lost 5 bases and J 3 bases, leaving 6 bases between the germline ends. Combining the CDR3 with reference TRBV9 and TRBJ2-1 gives the whole variable domain DSGVTQTPKHLITATGQRVTLRCSPRSGDLSVYWYQQSLDQGLQFLIQYYNGEERAKGNILERFSAQQFPDLHSELNLSSLELGDSALYFCASSANYNEQFFGPGTRLTVL.

V is TRBV10-1 and J is TRBJ2-3, with D perhaps TRBD2 (5 bases). V was shortened by 4 bases and J by 4 bases, with 18 bases between the two germline ends. Germline V gives CDR1 WNHNN, CDR2 SYGVQD (reference sequence). This CDR3 contains 16 residues. In nucleotides, the CDR3 is TGCGCCAGCAGTGCGTTACTAAACGAGGGTGCAGATACGCAGTATTTT. Translated, it gives CASSALLNEGADTQYF.

This chain joins TRBV24-1 and TRBJ2-3; TRBD1 matches 7 bases. The CDR3 is 14 residues long. The junction had 4 bases not matched to a gene; V was cut back by 4 bases and J by 4 bases. In germline, CDR1 is KGHDR, CDR2 SFDVKD. The CDR3: CATSETTGADTQYF. The CDR3 DNA is TGTGCCACCAGTGAGACCACAGGGGCAGATACGCAGTATTTT.

J is TRBJ2-3 and V is TRBV30, with TRBD2 matching over 15 bases. This CDR3 has 16 residues. CDR1 and CDR2 (germline): GTSNPN, SVGIG (reference sequence). The V segment lost 5 bases and the J segment 5 bases; nucleotides outside the gene matches: 8. CDR3 loop: CAWQIMGLAGGDTQYF. CDR3 in DNA: TGTGCCTGGCAAATAATGGGACTAGCGGGAGGAGATACGCAGTATTTT.

The chain carries TRBV2 and TRBJ1-5; the D gene is possibly TRBD1 (6 bases). Germline CDR1 and CDR2: SNHLY and FYNNEI. V was pared by 4 bases and J by 5 bases, with 15 bases between. The CDR3 contains 15 residues. CDR3 residues: CASSAQGMGDQPQHF. The CDR3 bases are TGTGCCAGCAGTGCTCAGGGGATGGGGGATCAGCCCCAGCATTTT.

The DNA for the CDR3 is TGTGCCAGCAGCGTATCCGGGGATTACGGAAACACCATATATTTT. It yields the protein CASSVSGDYGNTIYF. The gene calls are TRBV9 and TRBJ1-3; D unclear. In germline, CDR1 is SGDLS, CDR2 YYNGEE. CDR3 size: 15 residues. Trimming took 1 base from V and 4 from J, leaving 12 bases between them.

The chain recombines TRBV19 with TRBJ1-4; D is unresolved. V was trimmed by 5 bases and J by 7 bases, leaving 17 bases between them. Germline V gene sequence: CDR1 LNHDA, CDR2 SQIVND (reference sequence). There are 15 residues in the CDR3. DNA for the CDR3: TGTGCCAGTAGTGCAGGCCAGTTGGGCTTTGAAAAACTGTTTTTT. Its translation is CASSAGQLGFEKLFF.

The V gene is TRBV9, the J gene TRBJ2-1; 12 bases agree with TRBD1. J was trimmed by 7 bases and V by 2 bases; bases with no gene match: 7. The CDR3 is made up of 16 amino acids. Looked up from germline, CDR1 is SGDLS and CDR2 is YYNGEE. CDR3 nucleotides: TGTGCCAGCAGCGTGGGAGGGGACAGGGGGCTTAATGAGCAGTTCTTC. It codes for CASSVGGDRGLNEQFF.

V usage is TRBV6-2 or TRBV6-3 and J usage is TRBJ1-2; D is possibly TRBD1 (6 bases). The CDR3 extends over 15 amino acids. Per the germline V gene, CDR1 is MNHEY and CDR2 is SVGEGT. The germline V and J ends were trimmed by 0 bases and 0 bases, with 8 bases remaining between them. The CDR3 here is CASSYSRTANYGYTF. The DNA of the CDR3 is TGTGCCAGCAGTTACTCGAGGACAGCTAACTATGGCTACACCTTC.

V is TRBV28 and J is TRBJ1-3, with D perhaps TRBD1 (6 bases). Germline CDR1 and CDR2: MDHEN and SYDVKM. The V and J ends lost 6 bases and 4 bases respectively, with 16 bases between them. The CDR3 length is 15 residues. The CDR3 protein is CASSPPQGTGNTIYF. CDR3 coding DNA: TGTGCCAGCAGCCCCCCCCAGGGGACCGGAAACACCATATATTTT.

The chain couples TRBV18 to TRBJ2-7, with TRBD1 as a possible D gene (5 bases). The CDR3 totals 14 residues. Trimming stripped 3 bases from V and 0 bases from J, with 9 bases between. Looked up from germline, CDR1 is KGHSH and CDR2 is LQKENI. DNA of the CDR3: TGTGCCAGCTCACCTAGCAGGGACTCCTACGAGCAGTACGTC. This gives the protein CASSPSRDSYEQYV.

With respect to this clone: This sample includes further DNA sequences coding for the same CDR3. This sequence joins TRBV12-3 or TRBV12-4 and TRBJ1-1, with D perhaps TRBD1 (5 bases). The CDR3 covers 13 residues. V was clipped by 4 bases and J by 1 base, with 7 bases between them. DNA for the CDR3: TGTGCCAGCAGTTGGGGCGGGAACACTGAAGCTTTCTTT. Amino acids: CASSWGGNTEAFF.

The J gene is TRBJ1-5, the V gene TRBV29-1; TRBD1 matches 8 bases. With 5 bases clipped from V and 1 base from J, the junction kept 4 bases outside the gene matches. The CDR3 is 14 amino acids. Germline V CDR1 and CDR2: SQVTM, ANQGSEA. The CDR3 coding sequence is TGCAGCGTTCAGGGGGCAGGGAGCAATCAGCCCCAGCATTTT. Protein sequence: CSVQGAGSNQPQHF.

Only a few counts were recorded for this clone. V is TRBV14 and J is TRBJ2-7; D is ambiguous. The CDR3 is 13 residues long. The germline V and J ends were trimmed by 4 bases and 6 bases, with 13 bases remaining between them. Germline CDR1 and CDR2: SGHDN and FVKESK. This chain's CDR3 is CASSRSGPSEQYV. The DNA of the CDR3 is TGTGCCAGCAGCCGGTCAGGCCCCTCCGAGCAGTACGTC.

The chain joins TRBV7-6 to TRBJ1-3, with unresolved D. CDR1 SGHVS and CDR2 FNYEAQ come from the germline V gene. Trimming pared 8 bases from V and 4 bases from J, leaving 24 bases between. This CDR3 contains 17 residues. CDR3 nucleotides: TGTGCCAGCCGTTTAACTCCGGACCCCCGAGGGGGAAACACCATATATTTT. Its translation: CASRLTPDPRGGNTIYF.

CDR3 bases: TGTGCCAGCAGCTTTGGGGTCCGGGACCTGGGAGGTTCACCCCTCCACTTT. This translates into CASSFGVRDLGGSPLHF. The gene calls are TRBV13 and TRBJ1-6; perhaps TRBD1 as D (5 bases). V was trimmed by 3 bases and J by 9 bases, leaving 21 bases between them. The CDR3 extends over 17 amino acids. Germline CDR1 is PRHDT and CDR2 is FYEKMQ (reference sequence).

The chain combines TRBV4-1 with TRBJ2-1; D remains ambiguous. CDR1 is MGHRA, CDR2 YSYEKL, per germline. V lost 2 bases, J lost 2 bases, and 13 bases lay in between. The CDR3 runs to 16 residues. CDR3 residues: CASSQNSAVAYNEQFF. CDR3 sequence (DNA): TGCGCCAGCAGCCAAAATTCGGCGGTGGCCTACAATGAGCAGTTCTTC.

The chain links TRBV18 to TRBJ1-1; 9 nucleotides agree with TRBD1. The J segment lost 1 base and the V segment lost 3 bases, leaving 6 bases of the junction unmatched. CDR1 is KGHSH, CDR2 LQKENI, per germline. CDR3 length: 16 amino acids. For the CDR3, the DNA is TGTGCCAGCTCACCGCCTTTGGGACAGGGGAACACTGAAGCTTTCTTT. It codes for CASSPPLGQGNTEAFF.

This sequence joins TRBV3-1 (or the pseudogene TRBV3-2) and TRBJ1-1; D gene uncertain. Per the germline V gene, CDR1 is LGHDT and CDR2 is YNNKEL (reference sequence). The V and J ends lost 5 bases and 4 bases respectively, with 11 bases between them. The CDR3 has 13 residues. The CDR3 sequence: CASSSRSLTEAFF. CDR3 bases: TGTGCCAGCAGCTCGAGGTCTCTCACTGAAGCTTTCTTT.